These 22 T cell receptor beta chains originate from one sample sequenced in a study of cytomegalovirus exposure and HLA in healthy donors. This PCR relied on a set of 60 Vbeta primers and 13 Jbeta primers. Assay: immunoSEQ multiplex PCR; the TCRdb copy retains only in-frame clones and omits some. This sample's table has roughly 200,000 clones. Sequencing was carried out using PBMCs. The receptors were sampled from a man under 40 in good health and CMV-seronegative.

The DNA of the CDR3 is TGTGCCAGTAGTATTCAGGGCCCCTACGAGCAGTACTTC. Translating it yields CASSIQGPYEQYF. The gene calls are TRBV19 and TRBJ2-7; possible D gene TRBD1, 5 bases. V was pared by 3 bases and J by 2 bases, with 8 bases between. Germline V gene lookup returns CDR1 LNHDA and CDR2 SQIVND (reference sequence). The CDR3 consists of 13 residues.

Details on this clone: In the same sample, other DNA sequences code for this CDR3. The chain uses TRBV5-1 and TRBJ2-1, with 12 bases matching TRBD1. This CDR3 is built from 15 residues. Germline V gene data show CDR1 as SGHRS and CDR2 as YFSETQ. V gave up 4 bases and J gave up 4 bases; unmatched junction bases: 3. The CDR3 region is CASSPGQGAYNEQFF. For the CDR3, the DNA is TGCGCCAGCAGCCCGGGACAGGGGGCTTACAATGAGCAGTTCTTC.

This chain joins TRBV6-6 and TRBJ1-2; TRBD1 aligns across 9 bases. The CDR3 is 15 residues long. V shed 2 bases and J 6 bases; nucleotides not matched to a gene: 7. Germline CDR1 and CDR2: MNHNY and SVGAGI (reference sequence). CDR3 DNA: TGTGCCAGCAGTTACCCCAGACAGGGGGGGGATGGCTACACCTTC. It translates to CASSYPRQGGDGYTF.

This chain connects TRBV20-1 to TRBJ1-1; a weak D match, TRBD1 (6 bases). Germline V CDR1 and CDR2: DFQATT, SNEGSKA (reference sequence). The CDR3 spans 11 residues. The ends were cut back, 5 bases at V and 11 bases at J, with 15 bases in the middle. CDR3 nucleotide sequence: TGCAGTGCTGGGGGGGCCCAAGGGGCTTTCTTT. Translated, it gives CSAGGAQGAFF.

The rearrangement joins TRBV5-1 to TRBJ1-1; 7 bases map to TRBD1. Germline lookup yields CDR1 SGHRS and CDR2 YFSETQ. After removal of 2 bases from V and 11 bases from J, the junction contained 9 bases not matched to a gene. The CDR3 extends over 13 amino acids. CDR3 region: CASSFQGEEDAFF. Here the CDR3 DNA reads TGCGCCAGCAGCTTTCAGGGGGAGGAGGATGCTTTCTTT.

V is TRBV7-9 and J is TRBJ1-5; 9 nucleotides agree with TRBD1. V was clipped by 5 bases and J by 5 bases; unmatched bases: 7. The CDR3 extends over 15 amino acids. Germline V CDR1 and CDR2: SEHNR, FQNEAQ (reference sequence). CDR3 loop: CASSRTGADDQPQHF. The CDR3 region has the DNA TGTGCCAGCAGCCGGACAGGGGCGGACGATCAGCCCCAGCATTTT. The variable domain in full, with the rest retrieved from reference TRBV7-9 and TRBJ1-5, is DTGVSQNPRHKITKRGQNVTFRCDPISEHNRLYWYRQTLGQGPEFLTYFQNEAQLEKSRLLSDRFSAERPKGSFSTLEIQRTEQGDSAMYLCASSRTGADDQPQHFGDGTRLSIL.

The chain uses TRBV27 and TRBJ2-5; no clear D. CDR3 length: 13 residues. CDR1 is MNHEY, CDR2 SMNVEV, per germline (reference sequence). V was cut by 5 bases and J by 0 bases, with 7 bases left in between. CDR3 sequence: CASSTQNQETQYF. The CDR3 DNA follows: TGTGCCAGCAGTACGCAGAACCAAGAGACCCAGTACTTC.

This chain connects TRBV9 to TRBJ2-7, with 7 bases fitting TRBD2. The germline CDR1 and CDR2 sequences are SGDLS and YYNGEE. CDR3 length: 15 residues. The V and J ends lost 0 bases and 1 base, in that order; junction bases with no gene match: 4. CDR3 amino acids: CASSVEPAGSYEQYF. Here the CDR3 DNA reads TGTGCCAGCAGCGTAGAACCAGCGGGATCCTACGAGCAGTACTTC.

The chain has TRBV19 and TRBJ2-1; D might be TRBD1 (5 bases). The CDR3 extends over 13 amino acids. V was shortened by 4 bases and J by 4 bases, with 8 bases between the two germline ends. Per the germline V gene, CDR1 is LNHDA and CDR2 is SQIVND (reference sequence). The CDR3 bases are TGTGCCAGTAGTAGGGGCCTGTACAATGAGCAGTTCTTC. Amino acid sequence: CASSRGLYNEQFF.

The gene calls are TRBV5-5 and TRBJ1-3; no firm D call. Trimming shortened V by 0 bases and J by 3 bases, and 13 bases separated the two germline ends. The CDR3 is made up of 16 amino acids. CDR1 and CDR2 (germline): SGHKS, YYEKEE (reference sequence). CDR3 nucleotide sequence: TGTGCCAGCAGCTTGGCCGGGTCCGCGGGTGGAAACACCATATATTTT. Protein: CASSLAGSAGGNTIYF.

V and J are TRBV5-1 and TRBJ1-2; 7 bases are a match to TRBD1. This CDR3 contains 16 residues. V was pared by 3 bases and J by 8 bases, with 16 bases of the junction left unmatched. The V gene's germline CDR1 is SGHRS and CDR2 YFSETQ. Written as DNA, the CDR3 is TGCGCCAGCAGCTGGAGTGGTATCGGAGGGGGCGAGGGCTACACCTTC. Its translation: CASSWSGIGGGEGYTF.

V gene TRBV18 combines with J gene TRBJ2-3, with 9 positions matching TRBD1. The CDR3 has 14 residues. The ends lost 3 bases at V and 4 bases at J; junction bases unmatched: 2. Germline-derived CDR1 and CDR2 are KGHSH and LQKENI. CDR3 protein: CASSPRQGADTQYF. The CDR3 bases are TGTGCCAGCTCACCGCGACAGGGGGCAGATACGCAGTATTTT.

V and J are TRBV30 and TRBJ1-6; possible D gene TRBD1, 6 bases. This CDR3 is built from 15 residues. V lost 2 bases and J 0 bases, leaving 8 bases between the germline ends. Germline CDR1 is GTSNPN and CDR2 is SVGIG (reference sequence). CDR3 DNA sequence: TGTGCCTGGAGTACAGGGAGCTCCTATAATTCACCCCTCCACTTT. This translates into CAWSTGSSYNSPLHF.

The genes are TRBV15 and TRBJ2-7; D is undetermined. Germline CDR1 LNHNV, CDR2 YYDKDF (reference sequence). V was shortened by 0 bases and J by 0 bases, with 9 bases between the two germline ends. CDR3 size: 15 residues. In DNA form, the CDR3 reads TGTGCCACCAGCAGAGAATTCGCTAGCTCCTACGAGCAGTACTTC. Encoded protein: CATSREFASSYEQYF.

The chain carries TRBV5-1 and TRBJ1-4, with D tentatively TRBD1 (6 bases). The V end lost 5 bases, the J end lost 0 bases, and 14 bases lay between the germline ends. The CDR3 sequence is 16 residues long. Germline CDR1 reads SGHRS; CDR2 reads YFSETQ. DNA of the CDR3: TGCGCCAGCAGGACCTCGTGGACAGCAACTAATGAAAAACTGTTTTTT. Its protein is CASRTSWTATNEKLFF.

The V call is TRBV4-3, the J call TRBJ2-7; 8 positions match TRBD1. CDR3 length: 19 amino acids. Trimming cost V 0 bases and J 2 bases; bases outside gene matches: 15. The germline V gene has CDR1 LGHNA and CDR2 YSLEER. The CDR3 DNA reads TGCGCCAGCAGCCAAGACCAATACCTGGGACAGGCGAACGCCTACGAGCAGTACTTC. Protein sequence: CASSQDQYLGQANAYEQYF.

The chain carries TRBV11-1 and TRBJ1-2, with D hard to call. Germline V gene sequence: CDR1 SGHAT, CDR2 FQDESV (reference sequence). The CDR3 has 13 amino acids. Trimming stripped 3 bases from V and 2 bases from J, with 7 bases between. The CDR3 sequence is CASSFGGNYGYTF. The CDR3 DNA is TGTGCCAGCAGCTTTGGAGGGAACTATGGCTACACCTTC.

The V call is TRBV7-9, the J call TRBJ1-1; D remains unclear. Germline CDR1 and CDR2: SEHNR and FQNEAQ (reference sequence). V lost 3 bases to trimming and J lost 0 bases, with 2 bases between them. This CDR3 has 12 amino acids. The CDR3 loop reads CASSFMNTEAFF. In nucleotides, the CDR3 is TGTGCCAGCAGCTTCATGAACACTGAAGCTTTCTTT.

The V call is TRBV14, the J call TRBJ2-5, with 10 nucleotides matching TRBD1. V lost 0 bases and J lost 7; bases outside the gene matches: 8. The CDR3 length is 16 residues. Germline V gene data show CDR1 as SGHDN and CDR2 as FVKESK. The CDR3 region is CASSQESDRGHGTQYF. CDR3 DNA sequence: TGTGCCAGCAGCCAAGAGAGTGACAGGGGGCACGGGACCCAGTACTTC.

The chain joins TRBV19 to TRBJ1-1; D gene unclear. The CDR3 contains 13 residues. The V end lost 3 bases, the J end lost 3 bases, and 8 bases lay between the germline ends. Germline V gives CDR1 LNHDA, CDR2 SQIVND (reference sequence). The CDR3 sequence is CASSMLADTEAFF. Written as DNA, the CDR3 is TGTGCCAGTAGTATGCTAGCAGACACTGAAGCTTTCTTT.

CDR3 region: CATPGREGYTF. The CDR3 bases are TGTGCCACCCCCGGCAGGGAAGGCTACACCTTC. The chain recombines TRBV19 with TRBJ1-2; possible D gene TRBD1, 5 bases. The V end was cut by 10 bases, the J end by 8 bases, with 14 bases between. This CDR3 has 11 residues. Germline values: CDR1 LNHDA, CDR2 SQIVND (reference sequence).

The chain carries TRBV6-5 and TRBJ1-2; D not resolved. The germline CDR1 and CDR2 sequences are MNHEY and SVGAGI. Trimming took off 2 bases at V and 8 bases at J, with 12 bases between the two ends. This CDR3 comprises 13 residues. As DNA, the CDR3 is TGTGCCAGCAGTTACGGCAGGATTGGCGGCTACACCTTC. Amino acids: CASSYGRIGGYTF.